Reported below is one TCR beta chain. Its antigen remains unidentified. The data were taken from a study of shared clonotypes between healthy human individuals. Whole-study findings and limits: The sampled material consisted only of blood, and tissue repertoires are likely to differ. Measured sharing among donors was expected to vary with sequencing depth.

Original methodology: Junction-only immunoSEQ sequences carried no quality scores, so filtering differed. Data came from immunoSEQ multiplex PCR; TCRdb stores just in-frame clones and leaves some out. The V and J calls and clone size were taken over from that table, and D and trimming were inferred from the DNA. The sample includes about 480,000 clones, about 75% of them seen just once. Sequenced material: PBMCs. The clonotype originates from a woman between 40 and 50 years old in good health. Some clones in this sample may be carry-over from other donors' samples.

In DNA form, the CDR3 reads TGTGCCAGCAGCCAAAACCAGGGAGGTCATCGTGCCGGGGAGCTGTTTTTT. Translation: CASSQNQGGHRAGELFF. This chain links TRBV7-2 with TRBJ2-2, with D perhaps TRBD2 (6 bases). CDR1 and CDR2 (germline): SGHTA, FQGNSA. Trimming pared 5 bases from V and 6 bases from J, leaving 22 bases between. CDR3 size: 17 residues.